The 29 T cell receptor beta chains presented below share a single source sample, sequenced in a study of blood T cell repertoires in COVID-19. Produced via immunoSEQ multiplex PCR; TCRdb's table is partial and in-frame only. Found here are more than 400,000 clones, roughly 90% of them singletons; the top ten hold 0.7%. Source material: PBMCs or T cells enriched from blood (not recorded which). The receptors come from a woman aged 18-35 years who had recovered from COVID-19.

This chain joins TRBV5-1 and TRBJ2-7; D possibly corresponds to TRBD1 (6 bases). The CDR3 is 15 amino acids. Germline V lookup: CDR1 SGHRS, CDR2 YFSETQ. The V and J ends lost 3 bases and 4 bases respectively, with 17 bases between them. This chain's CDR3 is CASSSTGSYLYEQYF. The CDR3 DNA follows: TGCGCCAGCAGCTCGACAGGTTCTTACCTTTACGAGCAGTACTTC.

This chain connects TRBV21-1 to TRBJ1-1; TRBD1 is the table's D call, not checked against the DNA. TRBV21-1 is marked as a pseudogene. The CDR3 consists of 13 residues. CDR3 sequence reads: CASTLDRTTEAFF. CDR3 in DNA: TGTGCCAGCACCTTGGACAGGACTACTGAAGCTTTCTTT.

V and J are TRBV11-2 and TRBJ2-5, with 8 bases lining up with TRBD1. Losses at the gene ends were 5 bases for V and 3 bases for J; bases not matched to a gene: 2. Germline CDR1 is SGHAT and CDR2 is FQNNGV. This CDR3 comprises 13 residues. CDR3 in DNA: TGTGCCAGCAGCAAGGACAGGGAAGAGACCCAGTACTTC. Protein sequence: CASSKDREETQYF.

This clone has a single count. The CDR3 nucleotides are TGTGCCAGCAGCTTCGGGGGGTCCCCCTACGAGCAGTACTTC. This gives the protein CASSFGGSPYEQYF. The rearrangement links TRBV13 to TRBJ2-7, with TRBD2 matching 7 bases. Germline lookup yields CDR1 PRHDT and CDR2 FYEKMQ (reference sequence). V gave up 3 bases and J gave up 2 bases; unmatched junction bases: 4. The CDR3 loop spans 14 amino acids.

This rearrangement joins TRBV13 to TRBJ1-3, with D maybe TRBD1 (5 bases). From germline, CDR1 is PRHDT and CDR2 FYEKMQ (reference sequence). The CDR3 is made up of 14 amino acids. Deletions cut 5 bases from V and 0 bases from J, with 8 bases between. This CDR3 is CASSLTDSGNTIYF. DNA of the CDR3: TGTGCCAGCAGCCTGACAGACTCTGGAAACACCATATATTTT.

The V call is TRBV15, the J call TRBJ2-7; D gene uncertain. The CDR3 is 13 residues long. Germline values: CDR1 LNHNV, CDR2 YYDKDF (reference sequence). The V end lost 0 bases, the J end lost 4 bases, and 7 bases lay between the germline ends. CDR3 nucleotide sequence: TGTGCCACCAGCAGAGATTCAGGTTACGAGCAGTACTTC. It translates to CATSRDSGYEQYF.

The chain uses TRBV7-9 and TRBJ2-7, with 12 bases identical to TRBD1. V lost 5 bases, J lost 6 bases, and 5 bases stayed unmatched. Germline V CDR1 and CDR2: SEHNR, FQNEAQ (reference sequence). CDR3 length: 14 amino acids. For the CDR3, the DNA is TGTGCCAGCAGCCCTCCGGGACAGGGGGCCGAGCAGTACTTC. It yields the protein CASSPPGQGAEQYF.

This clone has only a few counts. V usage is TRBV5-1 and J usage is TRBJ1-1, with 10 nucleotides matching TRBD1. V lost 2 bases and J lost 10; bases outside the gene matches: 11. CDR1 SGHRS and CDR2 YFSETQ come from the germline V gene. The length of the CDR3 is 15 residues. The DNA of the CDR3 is TGCGCCAGCAGCTTCGCGGGACAGGGGAGCTGGTCAGCTTTCTTT. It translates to CASSFAGQGSWSAFF.

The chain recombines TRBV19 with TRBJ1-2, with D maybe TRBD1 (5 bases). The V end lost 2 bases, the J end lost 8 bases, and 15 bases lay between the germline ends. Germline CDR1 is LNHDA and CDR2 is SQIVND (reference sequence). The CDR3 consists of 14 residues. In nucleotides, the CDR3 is TGTGCCAGTAGTATATCGGGGGGTCTGGGAGGCTACACCTTC. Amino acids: CASSISGGLGGYTF.

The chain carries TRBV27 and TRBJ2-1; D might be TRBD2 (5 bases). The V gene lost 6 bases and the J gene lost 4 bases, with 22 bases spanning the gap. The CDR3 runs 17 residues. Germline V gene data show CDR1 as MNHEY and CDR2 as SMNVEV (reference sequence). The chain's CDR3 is CASRLGVDPGFYNEQFF. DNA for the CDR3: TGTGCCAGCAGGCTCGGGGTCGACCCGGGGTTTTACAATGAGCAGTTCTTC.

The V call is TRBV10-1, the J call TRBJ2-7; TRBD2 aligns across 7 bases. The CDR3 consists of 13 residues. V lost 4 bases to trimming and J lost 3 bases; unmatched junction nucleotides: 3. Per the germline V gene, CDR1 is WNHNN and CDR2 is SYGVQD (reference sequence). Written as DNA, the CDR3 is TGCGCCAGCAGTGCCGGGGGGATCTACGAGCAGTACTTC. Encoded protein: CASSAGGIYEQYF.

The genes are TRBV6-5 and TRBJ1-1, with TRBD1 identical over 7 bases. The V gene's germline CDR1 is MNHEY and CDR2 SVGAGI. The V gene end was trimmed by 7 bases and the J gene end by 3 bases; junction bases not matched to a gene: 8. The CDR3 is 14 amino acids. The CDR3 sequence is CASTLTGVDTEAFF. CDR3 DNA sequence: TGTGCCAGCACCCTAACAGGGGTCGACACTGAAGCTTTCTTT.

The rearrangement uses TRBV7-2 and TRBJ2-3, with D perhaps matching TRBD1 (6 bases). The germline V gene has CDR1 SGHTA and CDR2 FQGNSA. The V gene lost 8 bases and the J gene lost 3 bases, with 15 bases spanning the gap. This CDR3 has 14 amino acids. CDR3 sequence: CASHRDLWTDTQYF. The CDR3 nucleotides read TGTGCCAGCCACAGGGATTTGTGGACAGATACGCAGTATTTT.

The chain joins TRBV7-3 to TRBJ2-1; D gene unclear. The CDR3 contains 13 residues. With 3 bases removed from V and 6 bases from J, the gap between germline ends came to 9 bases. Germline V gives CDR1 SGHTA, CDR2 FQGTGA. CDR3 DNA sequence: TGTGCCAGCAGCTTGAGGAGTTCCAATGAGCAGTTCTTC. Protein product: CASSLRSSNEQFF.

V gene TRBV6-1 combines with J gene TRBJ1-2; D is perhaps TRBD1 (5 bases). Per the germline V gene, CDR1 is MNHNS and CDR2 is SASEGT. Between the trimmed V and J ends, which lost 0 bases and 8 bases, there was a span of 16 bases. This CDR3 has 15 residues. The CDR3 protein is CASSEAGEGRRGYTF. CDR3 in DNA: TGTGCCAGCAGTGAAGCGGGGGAGGGCAGGCGCGGCTACACCTTC.

The CDR3 DNA reads TGTGCCAGCAGCTTACTCTGGGGCGGCGAGCAGTTCTTC. Its translation is CASSLLWGGEQFF. The rearrangement links TRBV7-3 to TRBJ2-1; D may be TRBD1 (5 bases). V dropped 2 bases and J dropped 10 bases, with 12 bases sitting between them. Per germline, CDR1 SGHTA and CDR2 FQGTGA. CDR3 length: 13 residues.

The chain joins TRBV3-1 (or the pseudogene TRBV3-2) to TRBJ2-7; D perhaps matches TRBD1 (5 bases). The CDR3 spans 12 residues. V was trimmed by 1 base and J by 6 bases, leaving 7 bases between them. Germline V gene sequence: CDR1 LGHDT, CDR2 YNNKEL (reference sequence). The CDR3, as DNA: TGTGCCAGCAGCCAAGGTAGGGGCGAGCAGTACTTC. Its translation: CASSQGRGEQYF.

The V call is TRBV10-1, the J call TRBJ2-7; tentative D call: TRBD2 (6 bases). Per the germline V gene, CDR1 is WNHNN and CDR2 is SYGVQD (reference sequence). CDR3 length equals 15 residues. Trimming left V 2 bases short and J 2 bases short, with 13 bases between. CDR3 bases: TGCGCCAGCAGTGAGGTAGCGGATTCCACCTACGAGCAGTACTTC. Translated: CASSEVADSTYEQYF.

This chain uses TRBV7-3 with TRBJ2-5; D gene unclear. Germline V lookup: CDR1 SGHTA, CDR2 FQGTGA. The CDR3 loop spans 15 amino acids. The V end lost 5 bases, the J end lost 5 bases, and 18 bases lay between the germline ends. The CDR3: CASSPSASTRETQYF. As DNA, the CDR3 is TGTGCCAGCAGCCCCAGCGCTTCCACCCGGGAGACCCAGTACTTC.

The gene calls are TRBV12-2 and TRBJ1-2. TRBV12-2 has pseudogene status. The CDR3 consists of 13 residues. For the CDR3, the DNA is TGTGCAAGTCGCGAAGAGGGAGATGGTGGCTACACCTTC. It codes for CASREEGDGGYTF.

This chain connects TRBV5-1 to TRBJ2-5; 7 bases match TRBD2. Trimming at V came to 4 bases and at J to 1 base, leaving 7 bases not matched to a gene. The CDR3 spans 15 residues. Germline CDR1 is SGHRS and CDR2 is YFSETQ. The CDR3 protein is CASSPRLATQETQYF. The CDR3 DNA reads TGCGCCAGCAGCCCCCGACTAGCCACCCAAGAGACCCAGTACTTC.

The CDR3 here is CAWSMGLAGLETQYF. The CDR3 DNA reads TGTGCCTGGAGTATGGGACTAGCGGGGTTAGAGACCCAGTACTTC. The V gene is TRBV30, the J gene TRBJ2-5, with 13 bases matching TRBD2. CDR1 is GTSNPN and CDR2 is SVGIG in the germline V gene (reference sequence). CDR3 length: 15 amino acids. V trimming: 2 bases; J trimming: 4 bases; junction bases outside the gene matches: 4.

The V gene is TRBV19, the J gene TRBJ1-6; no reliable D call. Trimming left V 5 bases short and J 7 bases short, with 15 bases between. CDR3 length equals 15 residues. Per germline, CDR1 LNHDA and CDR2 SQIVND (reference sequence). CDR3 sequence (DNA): TGTGCCAGTAGTTTCGCCGGACTGAAGAATTCACCCCTCCACTTT. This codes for CASSFAGLKNSPLHF.

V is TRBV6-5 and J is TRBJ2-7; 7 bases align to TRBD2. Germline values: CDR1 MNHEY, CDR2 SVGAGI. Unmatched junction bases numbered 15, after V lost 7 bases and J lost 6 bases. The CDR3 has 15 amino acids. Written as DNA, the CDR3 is TGTGCCAGCACTGTACTAGCGACAACAGGAGGCGAGCAGTACTTC. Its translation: CASTVLATTGGEQYF.

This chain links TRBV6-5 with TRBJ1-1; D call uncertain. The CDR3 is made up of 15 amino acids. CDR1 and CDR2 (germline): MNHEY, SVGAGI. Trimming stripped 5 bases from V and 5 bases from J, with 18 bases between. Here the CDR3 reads CASSLSAWGGTEAFF. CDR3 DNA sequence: TGTGCCAGCAGTCTGTCTGCATGGGGAGGAACTGAAGCTTTCTTT.

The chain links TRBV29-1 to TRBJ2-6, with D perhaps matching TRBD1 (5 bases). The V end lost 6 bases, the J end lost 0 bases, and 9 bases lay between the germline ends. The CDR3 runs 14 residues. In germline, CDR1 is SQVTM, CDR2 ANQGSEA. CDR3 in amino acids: CSVSDNSGANVLTF. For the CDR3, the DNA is TGCAGCGTATCGGACAACTCTGGGGCCAACGTCCTGACTTTC.

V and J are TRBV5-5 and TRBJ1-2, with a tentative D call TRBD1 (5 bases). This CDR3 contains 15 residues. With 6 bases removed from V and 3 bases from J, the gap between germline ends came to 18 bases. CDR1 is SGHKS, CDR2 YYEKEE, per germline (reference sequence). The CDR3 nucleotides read TGTGCCAGCACCTTAGCGGGACGTGACCACTATGGCTACACCTTC. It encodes CASTLAGRDHYGYTF.

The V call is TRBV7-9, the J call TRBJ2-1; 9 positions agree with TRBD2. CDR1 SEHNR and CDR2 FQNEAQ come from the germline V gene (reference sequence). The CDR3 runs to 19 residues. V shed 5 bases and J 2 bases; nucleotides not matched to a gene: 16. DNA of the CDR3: TGTGCCAGCAGCGGACCCACTAGCGGGCCATCCCTTACCTACAATGAGCAGTTCTTC. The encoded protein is CASSGPTSGPSLTYNEQFF. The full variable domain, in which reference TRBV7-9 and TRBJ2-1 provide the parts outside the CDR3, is DTGVSQNPRHKITKRGQNVTFRCDPISEHNRLYWYRQTLGQGPEFLTYFQNEAQLEKSRLLSDRFSAERPKGSFSTLEIQRTEQGDSAMYLCASSGPTSGPSLTYNEQFFGPGTRLTVL.

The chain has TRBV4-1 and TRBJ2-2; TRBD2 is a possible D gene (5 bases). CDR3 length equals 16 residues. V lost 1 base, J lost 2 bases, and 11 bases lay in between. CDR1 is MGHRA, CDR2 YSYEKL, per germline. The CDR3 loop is CASSQGVSENTGELFF. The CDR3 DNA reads TGCGCCAGCAGCCAAGGCGTTAGCGAAAACACCGGGGAGCTGTTTTTT.